Below are 18 T cell receptor beta chains sequenced from a single sample in a study of PD-1 blockade in classical Hodgkin lymphoma. Every patient experienced relapse after autologous stem cell transplantation, and brentuximab vedotin exposure varied. The method was immunoSEQ multiplex PCR; TCRdb's version includes in-frame clones alone and lacks a portion of them. Seen here are 45,000 to 55,000 clones, roughly 73% observed once, and the top ten hold around 16%. Specimen: peripheral blood mononuclear cells (PBMCs), collected before the second cycle of nivolumab. The receptors here all came from a human donor with classical Hodgkin lymphoma.

In this sample, this clone is medium-sized (0.01 to 0.1%). This rearrangement joins TRBV7-2 to TRBJ1-4; D is unclear. Trimming removed 2 bases at V and 8 bases at J, with 18 bases between. CDR3 length: 16 residues. CDR1 and CDR2 from the germline V gene are SGHTA and FQGNSA. In DNA form, the CDR3 reads TGTGCCAGCAGCTTAAGGAGCGGAAACCTTGCAGAAAAACTGTTTTTT. Its translation: CASSLRSGNLAEKLFF.

This clone was seen only a few times. V and J are TRBV10-3 and TRBJ1-2; 7 bases line up with TRBD1. Germline assignment: CDR1 ENHRY and CDR2 SYGVKD. V was pared by 3 bases and J by 4 bases, with 2 bases of the junction left unmatched. This CDR3 is 13 amino acids long. CDR3 protein: CAISEQGPYGYTF. CDR3 nucleotide sequence: TGTGCCATCAGTGAACAGGGGCCCTATGGCTACACCTTC.

This rearrangement joins TRBV25-1 to TRBJ1-1; no definite D call. The CDR3 covers 13 residues. With 5 bases removed from V and 1 base from J, the gap between germline ends came to 8 bases. Germline CDR1 and CDR2: MGHDK and SYGVNS. The CDR3 loop is CASSPRQNTEAFF. The CDR3 DNA reads TGTGCCAGCAGTCCGCGGCAGAACACTGAAGCTTTCTTT.

The J gene is TRBJ1-1, the V gene TRBV27, with 7 bases identical to TRBD1. Unmatched junction bases numbered 8, after V lost 2 bases and J lost 5 bases. The CDR3 has 15 amino acids. Per germline, CDR1 MNHEY and CDR2 SMNVEV (reference sequence). The CDR3 DNA is TGTGCCAGCAGTTTAGACGGACAGGCGAAGACTGAAGCTTTCTTT. This sequence encodes CASSLDGQAKTEAFF.

The DNA for the CDR3 is TGTGCCAGCAGTTACCCATCAGGGGGTGGCTCTGAAGCTTTCTTT. Protein sequence: CASSYPSGGGSEAFF. This chain uses TRBV6-5 with TRBJ1-1, with TRBD1 matching 7 bases. With 2 bases clipped from V and 6 bases from J, the junction kept 9 bases outside the gene matches. CDR3 length equals 15 residues. In germline, CDR1 is MNHEY, CDR2 SVGAGI.

The V call is TRBV28, the J call TRBJ1-2; weak D call: TRBD1 (6 bases). V was shortened by 3 bases and J by 4 bases, with 15 bases between the two germline ends. The CDR3 is made up of 15 amino acids. Germline CDR1 MDHEN, CDR2 SYDVKM. The CDR3 loop is CASSFRTAGGYGYTF. The CDR3 nucleotides are TGTGCCAGCAGTTTTAGGACAGCGGGAGGCTATGGCTACACCTTC.

The CDR3 region is CASSLTGGQGQPQHF. CDR3 nucleotide sequence: TGTGCCAGCAGTCTGACAGGGGGTCAGGGTCAGCCCCAGCATTTT. The chain recombines TRBV6-5 with TRBJ1-5; TRBD1 agrees at 9 bases. Germline values: CDR1 MNHEY, CDR2 SVGAGI. Losses at the gene ends were 5 bases for V and 6 bases for J; bases not matched to a gene: 8. The length of the CDR3 is 15 residues.

The gene calls are TRBV7-8 and TRBJ2-2; 10 positions match TRBD2. Looked up from germline, CDR1 is SGHVS and CDR2 is FQNEAQ. This CDR3 spans 16 amino acids. With 5 bases clipped from V and 1 base from J, the junction kept 4 bases outside the gene matches. The CDR3 DNA follows: TGTGCCAGCAGCCACAGACTAGCGGGGAACACCGGGGAGCTGTTTTTT. This translates into CASSHRLAGNTGELFF. Filled out from reference TRBV7-8 and TRBJ2-2, the complete variable domain reads GAGVSQSPRYKVAKRGQDVALRCDPISGHVSLFWYQQALGQGPEFLTYFQNEAQLDKSGLPSDRFFAERPEGSVSTLKIQRTQQEDSAVYLCASSHRLAGNTGELFFGEGSRLTVL.

The rearrangement links TRBV7-2 to TRBJ1-1; no firm D call. The V end lost 5 bases, the J end lost 3 bases, and 10 bases lay between the germline ends. Germline-derived CDR1 and CDR2 are SGHTA and FQGNSA. The CDR3 runs to 13 residues. The CDR3 here is CASSALWDTEAFF. Here the CDR3 DNA reads TGTGCCAGCAGCGCCCTCTGGGACACTGAAGCTTTCTTT.

This clone was counted a single time. The rearrangement links TRBV6-6 to TRBJ2-4, with 9 positions matching TRBD2. V dropped 8 bases and J dropped 6; count of bases not matched to a gene: 8. Germline CDR1 and CDR2: MNHNY and SVGAGI (reference sequence). There are 14 residues in the CDR3. The chain's CDR3 is CASCAGGDGNIQYF. The CDR3 DNA follows: TGTGCCAGCTGCGCGGGGGGGGACGGAAACATTCAGTACTTC.

The gene calls are TRBV6-6 and TRBJ1-1, with TRBD1 identical over 8 bases. The CDR3 loop spans 12 amino acids. Trimming took 5 bases from V and 6 from J; bases not matched to a gene: 2. CDR1 is MNHNY, CDR2 SVGAGI, per germline (reference sequence). CDR3 coding DNA: TGTGCCAGCAGTGGACAGGGCGCTGAAGCTTTCTTT. It yields the protein CASSGQGAEAFF.

To note about this clone: The junction departs from the called germline gene at one end, perhaps through a read error. The chain combines TRBV5-1 with TRBJ2-3; D may match TRBD1 or TRBD2 (5 bases each). The CDR3 has 12 amino acids. Germline CDR1 reads SGHRS; CDR2 reads YFSETQ. The CDR3 region is CASRLGEDTQYF. The CDR3 bases are TGCGCCAGCAGGTTGGGGGAGGATACGCAGTATTTT.

V gene TRBV5-1 combines with J gene TRBJ2-3; D uncertain. V lost 4 bases, J lost 4 bases, and 7 bases lay in between. Germline V gene lookup returns CDR1 SGHRS and CDR2 YFSETQ. This CDR3 is built from 12 residues. The CDR3 sequence: CASSEQSDTQYF. Written as DNA, the CDR3 is TGCGCCAGCAGCGAGCAGTCAGATACGCAGTATTTT. The full variable domain, its missing parts supplied by reference TRBV5-1 and TRBJ2-3, is KAGVTQTPRYLIKTRGQQVTLSCSPISGHRSVSWYQQTPGQGLQFLFEYFSETQRNKGNFPGRFSGRQFSNSRSEMNVSTLELGDSALYLCASSEQSDTQYFGPGTRLTVL.

The chain couples TRBV7-2 to TRBJ2-1; possible D gene TRBD2, 6 bases. The CDR3 has 15 amino acids. Germline assignment: CDR1 SGHTA and CDR2 FQGNSA. The ends were cut back, 5 bases at V and 0 bases at J, with 11 bases in the middle. CDR3 sequence reads: CASSRERSSYNEQFF. The CDR3 DNA follows: TGTGCCAGCAGCCGGGAGCGGAGCTCCTACAATGAGCAGTTCTTC.

The rearrangement uses TRBV7-9 and TRBJ2-1; tentatively, D is TRBD2 (6 bases). Trimming left V 1 base short and J 12 bases short, with 10 bases between. This CDR3 is built from 12 residues. Germline V lookup: CDR1 SEHNR, CDR2 FQNEAQ (reference sequence). CDR3 DNA: TGTGCCAGCAGCTTAGTGGGGGGAGGGCAGTTCTTC. It codes for CASSLVGGGQFF.

The chain is built from TRBV4-3 and TRBJ2-7, with 9 bases lining up with TRBD1. The germline V gene has CDR1 LGHNA and CDR2 YSLEER. This CDR3 spans 14 amino acids. V lost 4 bases and J lost 6; bases outside the gene matches: 7. CDR3 sequence (DNA): TGCGCCAGCAGCCCGGACAGGGGAGGGTTCGAGCAGTACTTC. Translated: CASSPDRGGFEQYF.

V and J are TRBV28 and TRBJ1-5; a weak D match, TRBD1 (6 bases). Trimming took 7 bases from V and 5 from J, leaving 18 bases between them. CDR1 is MDHEN and CDR2 is SYDVKM in the germline V gene. The CDR3 consists of 15 residues. The CDR3 sequence is CASTPLGGRDQPQHF. CDR3 bases: TGTGCCAGCACACCCCTAGGGGGGCGCGATCAGCCCCAGCATTTT. Variable domain in full (rest from reference TRBV28 and TRBJ1-5): DVKVTQSSRYLVKRTGEKVFLECVQDMDHENMFWYRQDPGLGLRLIYFSYDVKMKEKGDIPEGYSVSREKKERFSLILESASTNQTSMYLCASTPLGGRDQPQHFGDGTRLSIL.

The chain recombines TRBV27 with TRBJ2-3; the D is unclear. The CDR3 is made up of 14 amino acids. In germline, CDR1 is MNHEY, CDR2 SMNVEV (reference sequence). Trimming shortened V by 0 bases and J by 0 bases, and 4 bases separated the two germline ends. In DNA, the CDR3 is TGTGCCAGCAGTTTATCCCAGAGCACAGATACGCAGTATTTT. It codes for CASSLSQSTDTQYF.